This T cell receptor beta chain was captured by sequencing in a study of OX40 agonist ivuxolimab in advanced cancers. With respect to the entire study: Ivuxolimab, which targeted the costimulatory receptor OX40 (CD134), was an agonistic, fully human IgG2 monoclonal antibody. The monotherapy dose-escalation portion (N = 52 patients) of the phase I ivuxolimab trial is reported in the paper. Peripheral TCRbeta sequencing aimed to test whether ivuxolimab altered TCR sequence diversity and caused clonal T-cell expansion. Of the roughly 51 patients in dose escalation, about 20 had hepatocellular carcinoma, some 15 had melanoma, 9 had renal cell carcinoma and 9 had head and neck cancer. Partial responses were achieved by three dose-escalation patients, of whom one had hepatocellular carcinoma and two had cutaneous melanoma. Intravenous ivuxolimab was administered to patients every 2 weeks at six dose levels: 0.01, 0.1, 0.3, 1.5, 3 and 10 mg/kg. In the dose-escalation cohort, roughly 80% of patients were male, and the mean age was approximately 60 years, with a range of roughly 20 to 80. Patients were allowed to have had prior anti-PD-1, anti-PD-L1 or anti-CTLA-4 therapy, and approximately 43% of the dose-escalation patients had previously received checkpoint inhibitors. Summary of the overall study and its limitations: In partial responders in the 0.1-3.0 mg/kg groups, normalized peripheral clonal expansion was found to be among the lowest, especially among CD8+ T cells. Low levels of normalized T-cell clonal expansion were also seen in some patients who did not respond. At doses of 0.1 to 3.0 mg/kg, clonal expansion of both CD4+ and CD8+ blood T cells was observed from baseline to week 6. The antigen specificity of the peripheral T cells that underwent clonal expansion was not determined. After ivuxolimab, more expanded clones were found on average in CD8+ T cells than in CD4+ T cells.

Only a few counts were recorded for this clone. What this receptor recognizes is not known. No base quality information exists; no much larger clone differs at one position. Genomic DNA was isolated from the sorted cells so that the TCRbeta CDR3 region could be sequenced. The immunoSEQ Assay was used to sequence the TCRbeta CDR3 regions. In TCRdb, the immuneACCESS table is reduced to in-frame sequences with V and J assigned. These tables do not hold every clone; where another copy was compared, an unresolved V gene accounts for under half, and the others remain unexplained. This sample holds roughly 50,000 clones; roughly 86% were observed only once. The ten largest clones capture around 1.8% of the sample. The trial excluded patients who had a history of autoimmune disease or who were on systemic immunosuppression. Peripheral blood for TCR sequencing was collected from all dose cohorts at baseline, on cycle 4 day 1, and on cycle 7 day 1. The samples were taken from a phase I, first-in-human, multicenter, open-label dose-escalation trial of ivuxolimab. Adults with locally advanced or metastatic melanoma, renal cell carcinoma, hepatocellular carcinoma or head and neck squamous cell carcinoma were enrolled in the trial. Before TCR sequencing, CD4+ and CD8+ T cells were separately sorted from peripheral blood.

V lost 0 bases and J lost 2 bases; the stretch between them is 19 bases long. The CDR3 contains 18 residues, cysteine and phenylalanine counted. Of the read, only the CDR3 DNA is kept; its 54 bases are in frame from base 1. The germline V gene yields SGHRS for CDR1 and YFSETQ for CDR2. Here the sequenced sample was CD4+ or CD8+ T cells sorted from blood, taken in a trial of the OX40 agonist ivuxolimab. The TCR was taken from an adult with an advanced solid tumor such as melanoma, head and neck, liver or kidney cancer. This receptor chain uses TRBV5-1 and TRBJ2-3; the D gene is perhaps TRBD1, on 6 matching bases. The CDR3 region reads CASSLGPVSGAITDTQYF. The DNA sequence follows: TGCGCCAGCAGCTTGGGACCGGTGTCAGGGGCAATCACAGATACGCAGTATTTT.